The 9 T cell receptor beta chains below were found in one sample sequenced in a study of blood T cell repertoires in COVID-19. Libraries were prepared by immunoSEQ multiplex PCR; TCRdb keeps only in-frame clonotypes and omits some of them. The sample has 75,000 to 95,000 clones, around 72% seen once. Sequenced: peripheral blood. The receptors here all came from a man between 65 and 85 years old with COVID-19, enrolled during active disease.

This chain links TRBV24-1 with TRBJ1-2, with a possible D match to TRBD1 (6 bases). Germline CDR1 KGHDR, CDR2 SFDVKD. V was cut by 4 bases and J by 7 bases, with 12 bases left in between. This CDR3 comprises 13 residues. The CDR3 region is CATSEQGVGGYTF. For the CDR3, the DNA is TGTGCCACCAGTGAACAGGGAGTTGGTGGCTACACCTTC.

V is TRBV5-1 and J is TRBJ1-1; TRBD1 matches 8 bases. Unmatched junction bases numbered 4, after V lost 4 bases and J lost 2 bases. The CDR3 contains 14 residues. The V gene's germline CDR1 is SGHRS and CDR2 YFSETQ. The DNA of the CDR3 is TGCGCCAGCAGCAAGACAGGGGACAACACTGAAGCTTTCTTT. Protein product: CASSKTGDNTEAFF.

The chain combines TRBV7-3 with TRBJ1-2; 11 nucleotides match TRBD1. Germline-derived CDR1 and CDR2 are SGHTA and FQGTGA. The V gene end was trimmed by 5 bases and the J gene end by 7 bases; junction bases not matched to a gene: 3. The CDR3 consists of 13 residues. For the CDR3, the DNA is TGTGCCAGCAGCCGGGACAGGGGGGCTGGCTACACCTTC. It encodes CASSRDRGAGYTF.

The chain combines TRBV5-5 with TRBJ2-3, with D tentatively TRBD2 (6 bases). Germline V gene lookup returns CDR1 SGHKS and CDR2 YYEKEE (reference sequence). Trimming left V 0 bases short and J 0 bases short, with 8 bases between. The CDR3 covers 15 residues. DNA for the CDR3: TGTGCCAGCAGCTTGGGCGGGGCCAGCACAGATACGCAGTATTTT. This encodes CASSLGGASTDTQYF.

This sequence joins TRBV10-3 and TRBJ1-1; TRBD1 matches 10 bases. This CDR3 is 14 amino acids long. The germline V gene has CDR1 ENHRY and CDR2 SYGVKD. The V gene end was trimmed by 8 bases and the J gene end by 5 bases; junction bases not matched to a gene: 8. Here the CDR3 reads CAISPGQGSTEAFF. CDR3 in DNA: TGTGCCATCTCACCGGGACAGGGGTCGACTGAAGCTTTCTTT.

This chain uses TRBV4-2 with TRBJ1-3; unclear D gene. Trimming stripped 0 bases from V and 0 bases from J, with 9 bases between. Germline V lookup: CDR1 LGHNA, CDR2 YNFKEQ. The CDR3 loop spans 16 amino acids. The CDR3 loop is CASSQDIVSSGNTIYF. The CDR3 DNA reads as TGTGCCAGCAGCCAAGACATAGTAAGCTCTGGAAACACCATATATTTT.

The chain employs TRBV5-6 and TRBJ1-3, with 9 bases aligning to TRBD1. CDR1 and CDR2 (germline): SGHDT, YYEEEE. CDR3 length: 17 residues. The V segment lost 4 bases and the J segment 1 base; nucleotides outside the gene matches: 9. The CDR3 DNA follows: TGTGCCAGCAGCCGAGGGGACAGGGCCATTTCTGGAAACACCATATATTTT. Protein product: CASSRGDRAISGNTIYF.

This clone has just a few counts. This CDR3 is CASSQVRTGGAYEQYF. The CDR3 DNA reads as TGTGCCAGCAGCCAAGTAAGGACAGGGGGCGCCTACGAGCAGTACTTC. This chain links TRBV4-2 with TRBJ2-7, with 11 positions matching TRBD1. The CDR3 is made up of 16 amino acids. Germline assignment: CDR1 LGHNA and CDR2 YNFKEQ. With 1 base clipped from V and 2 bases from J, the junction kept 4 bases outside the gene matches.

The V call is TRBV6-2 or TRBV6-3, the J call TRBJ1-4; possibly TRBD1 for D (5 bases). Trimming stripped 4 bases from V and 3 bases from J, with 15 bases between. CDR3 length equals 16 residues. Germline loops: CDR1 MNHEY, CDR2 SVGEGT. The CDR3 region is CASSFHGQTPNEKLFF. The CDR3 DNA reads TGTGCCAGCAGTTTCCACGGACAAACTCCTAATGAAAAACTGTTTTTT.